The 8 T cell receptor beta chains in this list originate from one sample, sequenced in a study of blood T cell repertoires in COVID-19. Here immunoSEQ multiplex PCR was the method, and the copy in TCRdb shows in-frame clones only, minus some. The table has roughly 120,000 clones, 75% to 90% seen once; the top ten hold 15% to 20%. Sample: peripheral blood. All receptors come from a woman aged 55-69 years with acute or convalescent COVID-19.

The gene calls are TRBV27 and TRBJ1-1; D is ambiguous. V was cut by 2 bases and J by 1 base, with 8 bases left in between. The CDR3 totals 14 residues. Per the germline V gene, CDR1 is MNHEY and CDR2 is SMNVEV (reference sequence). CDR3 residues: CASSLQRGNTEAFF. The DNA for the CDR3 is TGTGCCAGCAGTTTACAGAGAGGGAACACTGAAGCTTTCTTT.

The rearrangement joins TRBV7-8 to TRBJ2-5; 9 bases fit TRBD2. With V trimmed by 4 bases and J by 3 bases, 3 bases remained unmatched. CDR1 is SGHVS, CDR2 FQNEAQ, per germline. The CDR3 covers 14 residues. CDR3 in amino acids: CASSSKRGEETQYF. CDR3 nucleotide sequence: TGTGCCAGCAGCTCCAAGCGGGGGGAAGAGACCCAGTACTTC.

The chain recombines TRBV5-6 with TRBJ2-5, with 9 bases fitting TRBD2. After removal of 3 bases from V and 5 bases from J, the junction contained 5 bases not matched to a gene. Germline V gene lookup returns CDR1 SGHDT and CDR2 YYEEEE. The CDR3 has 14 residues. The CDR3, as DNA: TGTGCCAGCAGCTACGCGGGGGGGCCCGAGACCCAGTACTTC. It codes for CASSYAGGPETQYF.

This chain connects TRBV7-2 to TRBJ1-2; D unresolved. V gave up 2 bases and J gave up 8 bases, with 12 bases separating them. The CDR3 runs 13 residues. Germline CDR1 and CDR2: SGHTA and FQGNSA. Here the CDR3 reads CASSLPPARGYTF. The CDR3 DNA reads TGTGCCAGCAGCTTACCACCCGCGAGGGGCTACACCTTC.

The rearrangement joins TRBV9 to TRBJ2-2; 12 nucleotides line up with TRBD2. The CDR3 is made up of 19 amino acids. J lost 6 bases, V lost 3 bases, and 15 bases had no gene match. Germline loops: CDR1 SGDLS, CDR2 YYNGEE. Here the CDR3 reads CASSAPGLAGYAGAGELFF. Here the CDR3 DNA reads TGTGCCAGCAGCGCGCCGGGACTAGCGGGCTACGCCGGGGCCGGGGAGCTGTTTTTT.

This clone was counted between two and nine times. The V and J genes are TRBV6-5 and TRBJ2-1, with 7 bases lining up with TRBD2. The ends lost 7 bases at V and 5 bases at J; junction bases unmatched: 11. CDR1 is MNHEY and CDR2 is SVGAGI in the germline V gene. The CDR3 runs to 15 residues. The CDR3 DNA reads TGTGCCAGCACCCTCTGGGGGGGTTCCGACAATGAGCAGTTCTTC. The encoded protein is CASTLWGGSDNEQFF.

This chain uses TRBV5-1 with TRBJ2-4, with 10 bases matching TRBD2. CDR1 is SGHRS and CDR2 is YFSETQ in the germline V gene. This CDR3 spans 19 amino acids. Trimming cost V 0 bases and J 0 bases; bases outside gene matches: 9. CDR3 sequence (DNA): TGCGCCAGCAGCTTGGGCCAACTAGCGGGGAATTTAGCCAAAAACATTCAGTACTTC. It codes for CASSLGQLAGNLAKNIQYF.

This clone was recorded only once. The V and J genes are TRBV20-1 and TRBJ2-7, with D perhaps matching TRBD2 (5 bases). Per germline, CDR1 DFQATT and CDR2 SNEGSKA (reference sequence). The CDR3 sequence is 11 residues long. The ends were cut back, 0 bases at V and 9 bases at J, with 9 bases in the middle. As DNA, the CDR3 is TGCAGTGCTAGAGATCTAGCTGTGCAGTACTTC. Protein product: CSARDLAVQYF.